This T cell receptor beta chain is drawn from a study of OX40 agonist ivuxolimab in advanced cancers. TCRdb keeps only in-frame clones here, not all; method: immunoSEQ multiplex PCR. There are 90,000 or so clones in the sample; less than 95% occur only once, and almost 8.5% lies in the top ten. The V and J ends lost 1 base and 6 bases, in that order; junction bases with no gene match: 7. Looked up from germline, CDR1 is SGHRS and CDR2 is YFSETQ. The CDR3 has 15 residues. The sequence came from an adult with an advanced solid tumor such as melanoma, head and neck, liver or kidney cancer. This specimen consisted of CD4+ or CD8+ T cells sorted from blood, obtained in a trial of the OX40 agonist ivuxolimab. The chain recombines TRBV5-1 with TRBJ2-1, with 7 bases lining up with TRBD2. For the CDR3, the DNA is TGCGCCAGCAGCTTGATCGGACTAGTAGGCAATGAGCAGTTCTTC. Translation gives CASSLIGLVGNEQFF.